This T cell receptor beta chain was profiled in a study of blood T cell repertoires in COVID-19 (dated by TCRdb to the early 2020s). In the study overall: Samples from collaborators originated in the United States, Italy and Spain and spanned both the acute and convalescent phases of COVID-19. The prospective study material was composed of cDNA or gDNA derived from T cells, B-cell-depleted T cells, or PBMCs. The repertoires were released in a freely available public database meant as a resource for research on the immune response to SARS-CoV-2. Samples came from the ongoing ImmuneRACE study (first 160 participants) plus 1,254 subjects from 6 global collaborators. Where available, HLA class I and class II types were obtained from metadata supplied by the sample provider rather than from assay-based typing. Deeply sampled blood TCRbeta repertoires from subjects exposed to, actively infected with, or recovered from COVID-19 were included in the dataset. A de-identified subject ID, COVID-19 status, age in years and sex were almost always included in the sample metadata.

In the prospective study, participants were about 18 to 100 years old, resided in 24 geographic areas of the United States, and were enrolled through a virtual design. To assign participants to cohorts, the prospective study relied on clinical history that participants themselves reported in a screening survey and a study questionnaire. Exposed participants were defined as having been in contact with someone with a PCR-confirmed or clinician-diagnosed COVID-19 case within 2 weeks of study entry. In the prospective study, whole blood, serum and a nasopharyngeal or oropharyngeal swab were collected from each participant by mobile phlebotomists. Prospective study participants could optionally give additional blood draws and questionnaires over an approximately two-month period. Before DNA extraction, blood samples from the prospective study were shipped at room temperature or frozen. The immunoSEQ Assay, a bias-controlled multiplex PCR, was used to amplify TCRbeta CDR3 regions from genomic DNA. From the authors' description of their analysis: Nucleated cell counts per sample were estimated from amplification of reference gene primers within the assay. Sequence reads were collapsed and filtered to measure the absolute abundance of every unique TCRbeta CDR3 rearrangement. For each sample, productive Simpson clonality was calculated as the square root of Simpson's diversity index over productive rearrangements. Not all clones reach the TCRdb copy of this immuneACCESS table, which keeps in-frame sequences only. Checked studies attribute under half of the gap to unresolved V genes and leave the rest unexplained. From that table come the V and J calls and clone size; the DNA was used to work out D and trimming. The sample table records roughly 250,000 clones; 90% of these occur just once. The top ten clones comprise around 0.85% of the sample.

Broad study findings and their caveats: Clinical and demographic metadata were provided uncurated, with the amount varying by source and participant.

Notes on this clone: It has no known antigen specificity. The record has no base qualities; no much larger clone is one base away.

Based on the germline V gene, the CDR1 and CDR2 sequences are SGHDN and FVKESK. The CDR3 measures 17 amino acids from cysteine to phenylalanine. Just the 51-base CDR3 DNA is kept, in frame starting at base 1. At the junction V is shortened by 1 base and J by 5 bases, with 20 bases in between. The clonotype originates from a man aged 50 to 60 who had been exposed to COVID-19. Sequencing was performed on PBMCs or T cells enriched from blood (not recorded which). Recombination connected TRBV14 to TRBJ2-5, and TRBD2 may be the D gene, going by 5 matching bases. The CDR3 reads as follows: CASSQVLGGGRRETQYF. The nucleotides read TGTGCCAGCAGCCAAGTGCTTGGAGGTGGCCGCCGCGAGACCCAGTACTTC. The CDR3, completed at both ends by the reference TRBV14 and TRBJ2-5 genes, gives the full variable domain EAGVTQFPSHSVIEKGQTVTLRCDPISGHDNLYWYRRVMGKEIKFLLHFVKESKQDESGMPNNRFLAERTGGTYSTLKVQPAELEDSGVYFCASSQVLGGGRRETQYFGPGTRLLVL.